This T cell receptor (beta chain) was sequenced in a study of cytomegalovirus exposure and HLA in healthy donors. With 4 bases clipped from V and 8 bases from J, the junction kept 7 bases outside the gene matches. The CDR3 covers 14 residues. The V gene's germline CDR1 is SGDLS and CDR2 YYNGEE. General observations from the study: A later analysis found that most CMV-associated TCR beta chains appeared HLA-restricted.

The PCR ran on 60 Vbeta and 13 Jbeta primers. Using immunoSEQ multiplex PCR, the repertoire was profiled, and TCRdb retains in-frame clones only, with some absent. The sample contains around 180,000 clones, 70% to 80% of which appear only once. To note about this clone: Its cognate antigen is unknown.

This sequence was found in a woman in her 50s in good health and CMV-seronegative. The sequenced sample consisted of PBMCs. The chain links TRBV9 to TRBJ1-4; the match to TRBD1 covers 8 bases. The CDR3 coding sequence is TGTGCCAGCAGCCCCGGACAGGGAGGAGAAAAACTGTTTTTT. Its protein is CASSPGQGGEKLFF.